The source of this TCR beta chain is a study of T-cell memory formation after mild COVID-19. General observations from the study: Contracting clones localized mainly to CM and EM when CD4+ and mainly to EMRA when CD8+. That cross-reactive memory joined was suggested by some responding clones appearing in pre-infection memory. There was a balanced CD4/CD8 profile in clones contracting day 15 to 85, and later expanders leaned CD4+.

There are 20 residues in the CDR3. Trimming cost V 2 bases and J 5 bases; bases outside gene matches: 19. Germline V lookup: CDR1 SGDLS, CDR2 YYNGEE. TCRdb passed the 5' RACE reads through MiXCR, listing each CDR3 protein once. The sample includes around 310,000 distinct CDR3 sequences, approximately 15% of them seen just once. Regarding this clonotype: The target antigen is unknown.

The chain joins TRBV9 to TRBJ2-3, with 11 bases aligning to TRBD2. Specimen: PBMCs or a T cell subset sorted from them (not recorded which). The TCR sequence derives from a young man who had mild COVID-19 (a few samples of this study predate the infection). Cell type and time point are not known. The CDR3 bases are TGTGCCAGCAGCGTGAGCGTCGGTCCGGTTAGCGGGGGGGCCAAAGATACGCAGTATTTT. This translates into CASSVSVGPVSGGAKDTQYF.